The 27 T cell receptor beta chains presented below share a single source sample, sequenced in a study of regulatory T cells in long-lasting Graves disease. Assembly of TCR beta libraries relied on iRepertoire HTBI primers together with Arm-PCR of CDR3 regions. TCRdb independently ran MiXCR on the multiplex PCR reads; one entry per CDR3 protein. The sample has approximately 440,000 distinct CDR3 sequences, 20% to 30% seen once. Specified time point: persistent/refractory GD, antithyroid drugs over 5 years with positive TRAb. The TCR library used RNA extracted from PBMCs. Sequenced here: peripheral blood mononuclear cells (PBMCs), sampled when the disease was refractory, from a patient treated with antithyroid drugs. The receptors come from a female donor with Graves disease.

The chain employs TRBV10-3 and TRBJ1-1; a possible D gene is TRBD1 (5 bases). This CDR3 comprises 14 residues. Per germline, CDR1 ENHRY and CDR2 SYGVKD. V was trimmed by 6 bases and J by 3 bases, leaving 14 bases between them. The CDR3 DNA sequence: TGTGCCATCAGGGGGACGACCTTGGACACTGAAGCTTTCTTT. It codes for CAIRGTTLDTEAFF.

This clonotype has more than one count but fewer than ten. The chain uses TRBV10-3 and TRBJ1-2, with D possibly TRBD1 on 5 matching bases. CDR1 ENHRY and CDR2 SYGVKD come from the germline V gene. The CDR3 covers 15 residues. Between the trimmed V and J ends, which lost 6 bases and 5 bases, there was a span of 19 bases. CDR3 nucleotide sequence: TGTGCCATCAGCCCAGAAGGTAGGGGAGGATATGGCTACACCTTC. It yields the protein CAISPEGRGGYGYTF.

The V gene is TRBV6-1, the J gene TRBJ1-2; D remains ambiguous. The CDR3 sequence is 16 residues long. Germline CDR1 reads MNHNS; CDR2 reads SASEGT. CDR3 bases: TGTGCTACCAAAATGAATTCCTTAAACTTAAACTATGGCTACACCTTC. Its protein product is CATKMNSLNLNYGYTF.

In this sample, this clonotype turned up a few times. V and J are TRBV6-2 or TRBV6-3 and TRBJ1-1, with D uncertain. Trimming left V 1 base short and J 7 bases short, with 10 bases between. Germline V CDR1 and CDR2: MNHEY, SVGEGT. This CDR3 region has 13 residues. CDR3 region: CASSYLGSYEAFF. CDR3 DNA sequence: TGTGCCAGCAGTTACTTGGGGTCATATGAAGCTTTCTTT.

This clonotype appeared a single time. V and J are TRBV2 and TRBJ2-1; tentative D call: TRBD2 (7 bases). Germline CDR1 and CDR2: SNHLY and FYNNEI. The CDR3 spans 15 residues. The germline V and J ends were trimmed by 4 bases and 7 bases, with 17 bases remaining between them. The CDR3 spells CASSADWGRGNEQFF. Here the CDR3 DNA reads TGTGCCAGCAGTGCTGACTGGGGGCGGGGGAATGAGCAGTTCTTC.

The rearrangement joins TRBV10-3 to TRBJ2-2; D possibly corresponds to TRBD1 (6 bases). V was clipped by 8 bases and J by 4 bases, with 11 bases between them. Germline CDR1 is ENHRY and CDR2 is SYGVKD. The CDR3 is 13 amino acids. DNA for the CDR3: TGTGCCATCTTAACAGGGACCACCGGGGAGCTGTTTTTT. Translating gives CAILTGTTGELFF.

J is TRBJ2-1 and V is TRBV6-1, with 9 bases matching TRBD2. CDR3 length: 16 residues. V gave up 4 bases and J gave up 0 bases; unmatched junction bases: 4. CDR1 and CDR2 from the germline V gene are MNHNS and SASEGT. CDR3 in amino acids: CASSGAAGGSYNEQFF. Written as DNA, the CDR3 is TGTGCCAGCAGTGGCGCAGCGGGAGGCTCCTACAATGAGCAGTTCTTC.

This chain joins TRBV7-3 and TRBJ2-1, with TRBD1 identical over 12 bases. The CDR3 is made up of 15 amino acids. V gave up 5 bases and J gave up 7 bases; unmatched junction bases: 6. The germline V gene encodes CDR1 SGHTA and CDR2 FQGTGA. The CDR3 region is CASSQGQGAWNEQFF. The CDR3 bases are TGTGCCAGCAGCCAGGGACAGGGGGCTTGGAATGAGCAGTTCTTC.

The chain is built from TRBV5-6 and TRBJ1-6; TRBD1 is a possible D gene (5 bases). Germline lookup yields CDR1 SGHDT and CDR2 YYEEEE. The CDR3 covers 15 residues. V was pared by 0 bases and J by 14 bases, with 18 bases between. The chain's CDR3 is CASSLAGTQIGTLHF. DNA for the CDR3: TGTGCCAGCAGCTTGGCCGGGACGCAAATTGGGACCCTCCACTTT.

This clonotype was picked up many times. The gene calls are TRBV2 and TRBJ2-7; 8 bases agree with TRBD2. Per the germline V gene, CDR1 is SNHLY and CDR2 is FYNNEI. V dropped 3 bases and J dropped 0; count of bases not matched to a gene: 13. The CDR3 covers 18 residues. The CDR3 DNA follows: TGTGCCAGCAGTGAGGCGGGAGGCCCAAAACCGAGCTCCTACGAGCAGTACTTC. Protein: CASSEAGGPKPSSYEQYF.

Remarks on this clonotype: Relative to the germline gene, one junction end is altered; a read error may explain this. The gene calls are TRBV12-3 or TRBV12-4 and TRBJ1-5; weak D call: TRBD1 (5 bases). This CDR3 comprises 15 residues. The CDR3, as DNA: TGTGTCAGCAGTTTTATTGTAGGGGTCGGTCAGCCCCAGCATTTT. It codes for CVSSFIVGVGQPQHF.

Only a few counts were recorded for this clonotype. This sequence joins TRBV6-1 and TRBJ1-1; TRBD1 agrees at 8 bases. Germline V gene lookup returns CDR1 MNHNS and CDR2 SASEGT. V dropped 4 bases and J dropped 8; count of bases not matched to a gene: 12. CDR3 length: 15 residues. CDR3 bases: TGTGCCAGCAGTGCGCGGACAGGGTGGTTTTCCGAAGCTTTCTTT. Translated: CASSARTGWFSEAFF.

This clonotype was detected only a few times. The V and J genes are TRBV28 and TRBJ1-1, with D unclear. V was pared by 4 bases and J by 4 bases, with 22 bases between. The CDR3 is 17 amino acids. Germline CDR1 is MDHEN and CDR2 is SYDVKM. CDR3 amino acids: CASSYPPAKGHSTEAFF. The CDR3 region has the DNA TGTGCCAGCAGTTATCCCCCCGCCAAAGGGCACAGCACTGAAGCTTTCTTT.

This clonotype was detected only a few times. One end of the junction does not line up with germline, which may come from a read error. The chain has TRBV7-9 and TRBJ2-2; D gene uncertain. The CDR3 runs to 12 residues. The germline CDR1 and CDR2 sequences are SEHNR and FQNEAQ (reference sequence). DNA for the CDR3: TGTGCCAACAGCTTAGGTCCCGGGGAGCTGTTTTTT. It translates to CANSLGPGELFF.

The chain is built from TRBV20-1 and TRBJ1-4; no definite D call. Germline CDR1 is DFQATT and CDR2 is SNEGSKA (reference sequence). Trimming removed 6 bases from V and 7 bases from J, with 9 bases in between. CDR3 length: 11 residues. DNA of the CDR3: TGCAGTGCGTTACGGGGTGAAAAACTGTTTTTT. Translated: CSALRGEKLFF.

V is TRBV20-1 and J is TRBJ2-2; no reliable D call. Germline V gene lookup returns CDR1 DFQATT and CDR2 SNEGSKA (reference sequence). The germline V and J ends were trimmed by 6 bases and 3 bases, with 14 bases remaining between them. The CDR3 extends over 14 amino acids. In nucleotides, the CDR3 is TGCAGTGCCACGGGTGTATGGGACACCGGGGAGCTGTTTTTT. It codes for CSATGVWDTGELFF.

This chain uses TRBV28 with TRBJ2-1; 10 bases match TRBD2. V dropped 5 bases and J dropped 6; count of bases not matched to a gene: 1. Per the germline V gene, CDR1 is MDHEN and CDR2 is SYDVKM. This CDR3 is built from 13 residues. Here the CDR3 reads CASSSGRGNEQFF. The DNA for the CDR3 is TGTGCCAGCAGTAGCGGGAGGGGCAATGAGCAGTTCTTC. Full variable domain (outside the CDR3, taken from reference TRBV28 and TRBJ2-1): DVKVTQSSRYLVKRTGEKVFLECVQDMDHENMFWYRQDPGLGLRLIYFSYDVKMKEKGDIPEGYSVSREKKERFSLILESASTNQTSMYLCASSSGRGNEQFFGPGTRLTVL.

The chain joins TRBV10-3 to TRBJ1-4; D gene unclear. Trimming left V 10 bases short and J 6 bases short, with 15 bases between. Germline assignment: CDR1 ENHRY and CDR2 SYGVKD. The CDR3 extends over 13 amino acids. CDR3 nucleotides: TGTGCCAGCGCCCCGGACCGGGATGAAAAACTGTTTTTT. It yields the protein CASAPDRDEKLFF.

This clonotype has at least ten counts. The chain recombines TRBV2 with TRBJ2-5; TRBD1 is a possible D gene (6 bases). With 3 bases removed from V and 6 bases from J, the gap between germline ends came to 8 bases. The germline gives CDR1 SNHLY, CDR2 FYNNEI. The CDR3 length is 12 residues. CDR3 region: CASSDRGKTQYF. The DNA of the CDR3 is TGTGCCAGCAGTGACAGGGGCAAGACCCAGTACTTC.

In its sample, this clonotype was seen a few times. The V call is TRBV12-3 or TRBV12-4, the J call TRBJ2-1, with 8 bases matching TRBD1. The length of the CDR3 is 15 residues. V shed 6 bases, J shed 6 bases, and the junction held 10 bases outside the gene matches. The chain's CDR3 is CASRTRGQVVNEQFF. CDR3 DNA sequence: TGTGCCAGCAGAACCAGGGGGCAAGTAGTCAATGAGCAGTTCTTC.

This clonotype was seen at least ten times. The V call is TRBV7-2, the J call TRBJ2-7, with TRBD1 matching 7 bases. Per the germline V gene, CDR1 is SGHTA and CDR2 is FQGNSA. CDR3 length: 15 residues. The trim removed 1 base at V and 5 bases at J, leaving 8 bases unmatched. This CDR3 is CASSLGGGAGDEQYF. CDR3 sequence (DNA): TGTGCCAGCAGCTTAGGAGGGGGCGCCGGGGACGAGCAGTACTTC.

This clonotype was counted between two and nine times. The rearrangement uses TRBV30 and TRBJ2-2, with a tentative D call TRBD1 (5 bases). V was trimmed by 0 bases and J by 1 base, leaving 18 bases between them. Looked up from germline, CDR1 is GTSNPN and CDR2 is SVGIG (reference sequence). The CDR3 spans 18 residues. The DNA of the CDR3 is TGTGCCTGGAGTGTAAAGTTTTTAACAGGCCAGAACACCGGGGAGCTGTTTTTT. As protein: CAWSVKFLTGQNTGELFF.

The gene calls are TRBV19 and TRBJ1-1; maybe TRBD1 (6 bases). Germline values: CDR1 LNHDA, CDR2 SQIVND (reference sequence). With 3 bases removed from V and 6 bases from J, the gap between germline ends came to 14 bases. This CDR3 region has 14 residues. The CDR3: CASSIWGLDAEAFF. The CDR3 DNA sequence: TGTGCCAGTAGTATTTGGGGGCTAGACGCTGAAGCTTTCTTT.

V gene TRBV29-1 combines with J gene TRBJ1-5; D is possibly TRBD1 (6 bases). Germline V gene sequence: CDR1 SQVTM, CDR2 ANQGSEA. CDR3 length: 13 amino acids. V was pared by 6 bases and J by 3 bases, with 12 bases between. CDR3 DNA sequence: TGCAGCGTAACCGGACAGTTCAATCAGCCCCAGCATTTT. Encoded protein: CSVTGQFNQPQHF.

In this sample, this clonotype turned up a few times. The CDR3 coding sequence is TGTGCCAGCAGCCCAACCCCGGGGGGCGACACTGAAGCTTTCTTT. It yields the protein CASSPTPGGDTEAFF. V usage is TRBV9 and J usage is TRBJ1-1; tentative D call: TRBD1 (6 bases). The CDR3 has 15 residues. The ends were cut back, 4 bases at V and 3 bases at J, with 16 bases in the middle. Germline CDR1 and CDR2: SGDLS and YYNGEE. Supplemented by reference TRBV9 and TRBJ1-1, the full variable domain reads DSGVTQTPKHLITATGQRVTLRCSPRSGDLSVYWYQQSLDQGLQFLIQYYNGEERAKGNILERFSAQQFPDLHSELNLSSLELGDSALYFCASSPTPGGDTEAFFGQGTRLTVV.

The rearrangement links TRBV6-2 or TRBV6-3 to TRBJ2-7; either TRBD1 or TRBD2 may fit D (5 bases each). Germline CDR1 MNHEY, CDR2 SVGEGT. V was cut by 4 bases and J by 3 bases, with 13 bases left in between. This CDR3 region has 14 residues. The CDR3 DNA reads TGTGCCAGCAGTTCCGAGGGGATAGTCTACGAGCAGTACTTC. This sequence encodes CASSSEGIVYEQYF.

This clonotype was detected ten times or more. The DNA for the CDR3 is TGTGCCAGCAGCAACCGACTAGCGGGAGGGCTGGAGACCCAGTACTTC. Translating gives CASSNRLAGGLETQYF. This rearrangement joins TRBV11-2 to TRBJ2-5; 14 positions agree with TRBD2. The CDR3 has 16 residues. V lost 5 bases and J lost 5; bases outside the gene matches: 7. The germline V gene encodes CDR1 SGHAT and CDR2 FQNNGV.